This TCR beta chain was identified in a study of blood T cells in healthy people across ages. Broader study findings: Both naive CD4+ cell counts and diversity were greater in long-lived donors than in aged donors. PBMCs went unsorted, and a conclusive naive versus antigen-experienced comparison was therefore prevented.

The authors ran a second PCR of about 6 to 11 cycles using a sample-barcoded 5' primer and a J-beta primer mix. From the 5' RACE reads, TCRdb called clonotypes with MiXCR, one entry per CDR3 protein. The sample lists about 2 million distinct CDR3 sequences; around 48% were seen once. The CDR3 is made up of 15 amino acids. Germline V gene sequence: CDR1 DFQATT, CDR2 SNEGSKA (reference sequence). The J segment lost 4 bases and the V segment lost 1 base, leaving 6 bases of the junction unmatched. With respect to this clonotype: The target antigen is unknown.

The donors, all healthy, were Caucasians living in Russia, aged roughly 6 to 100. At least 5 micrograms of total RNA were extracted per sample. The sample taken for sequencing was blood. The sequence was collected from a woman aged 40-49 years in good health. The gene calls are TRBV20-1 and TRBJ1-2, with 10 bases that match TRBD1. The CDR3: CSARAGTGVSYGYTF. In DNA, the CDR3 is TGCAGTGCTAGAGCCGGGACAGGGGTCTCCTATGGCTACACCTTC.